The 23 T cell receptor beta chains given below trace back to one sample, sequenced in a study of shared clonotypes between healthy human individuals. Method: immunoSEQ multiplex PCR; TCRdb's copy keeps in-frame clones and lacks some. The table includes about 1.5 million clones, under 99% detected once. The specimen sequenced was naive CD4+ T cells sorted from blood. The sample's subset: CD45RA+ positively selected. These receptors all stem from a man in his thirties or forties in good health.

V gene TRBV28 combines with J gene TRBJ2-7, with D perhaps matching TRBD1 (6 bases). V was shortened by 6 bases and J by 3 bases, with 15 bases between the two germline ends. CDR3 length: 14 amino acids. Germline V CDR1 and CDR2: MDHEN, SYDVKM. DNA for the CDR3: TGTGCCAGCAGGCCCGTAGGGGGTAGCTACGAGCAGTACTTC. This translates into CASRPVGGSYEQYF.

This chain connects TRBV23-1 to TRBJ2-7, with 8 positions matching TRBD2. TRBV23-1 belongs to the ORF category, with a function that is uncertain. This CDR3 is 21 amino acids long. V shed 6 bases, J shed 3 bases, and the junction held 28 bases outside the gene matches. The CDR3 DNA reads as TGCGCCAGCAGGAACACCACACCCACTCCGGGACTAGGGTCCGGAAGCTACGAGCAGTACTTC. The encoded protein is CASRNTTPTPGLGSGSYEQYF.

This clone was seen only once. Other nucleotide sequences from this sample produce the same CDR3. This CDR3 is CAIRPGLDTGELFF. Here the CDR3 DNA reads TGTGCCATCAGACCAGGGTTGGACACCGGGGAGCTGTTTTTT. This chain uses TRBV10-3 with TRBJ2-2; D is perhaps TRBD1 (5 bases). Germline-derived CDR1 and CDR2 are ENHRY and SYGVKD. V lost 6 bases and J 3 bases, leaving 11 bases between the germline ends. CDR3 length equals 14 residues.

The chain recombines TRBV27 with TRBJ2-3; TRBD2 matches 8 bases. CDR3 length: 16 amino acids. With V trimmed by 3 bases and J by 4 bases, 9 bases remained unmatched. Germline CDR1 and CDR2: MNHEY and SMNVEV (reference sequence). CDR3 nucleotide sequence: TGTGCCAGCAGTTTCCTTTTTTTCGGGAGGGCAGATACGCAGTATTTT. Residues: CASSFLFFGRADTQYF.

The chain links TRBV7-9 to TRBJ2-3; 11 positions agree with TRBD2. This CDR3 is 14 amino acids long. J lost 6 bases, V lost 8 bases, and 7 bases had no gene match. Per germline, CDR1 SEHNR and CDR2 FQNEAQ (reference sequence). The CDR3 sequence: CASGKTSGTDTQYF. CDR3 DNA: TGTGCCAGCGGAAAGACTAGCGGGACGGATACGCAGTATTTT.

This chain joins TRBV18 and TRBJ2-1, with 10 bases aligning to TRBD2. The CDR3 consists of 18 residues. Germline CDR1 reads KGHSH; CDR2 reads LQKENI. V lost 4 bases and J lost 2; bases outside the gene matches: 11. For the CDR3, the DNA is TGTGCCAGCTCACTACAACCCTTTACTAGCGGGACCTACAATGAGCAGTTCTTC. Encoded protein: CASSLQPFTSGTYNEQFF.

V gene TRBV18 combines with J gene TRBJ2-5, with 8 bases matching TRBD2. The CDR3 has 16 residues. The germline V gene encodes CDR1 KGHSH and CDR2 LQKENI. V gave up 3 bases and J gave up 0 bases; unmatched junction bases: 6. DNA of the CDR3: TGTGCCAGCTCACCGTTGGTAGCGGGGTACCAAGAGACCCAGTACTTC. This sequence encodes CASSPLVAGYQETQYF.

The chain combines TRBV5-1 with TRBJ2-3, with D maybe TRBD2 (5 bases). The CDR3 totals 13 residues. Trimming pared 0 bases from V and 6 bases from J, leaving 8 bases between. Germline loops: CDR1 SGHRS, CDR2 YFSETQ. The CDR3 sequence: CASSLGGEDTQYF. The DNA for the CDR3 is TGCGCCAGCAGCTTGGGGGGAGAGGATACGCAGTATTTT.

The V gene is TRBV10-3, the J gene TRBJ1-2; no definite D call. The CDR3 extends over 12 amino acids. Germline CDR1 ENHRY, CDR2 SYGVKD. Trimming removed 2 bases from V and 7 bases from J, with 8 bases in between. The CDR3 sequence is CAISEGEAGYTF. CDR3 in DNA: TGTGCCATCAGTGAGGGAGAAGCTGGCTACACCTTC.

The chain links TRBV2 to TRBJ2-2, with a possible D match to TRBD1 (5 bases). CDR3 length equals 16 residues. Trimming stripped 2 bases from V and 3 bases from J, with 13 bases between. Germline CDR1 reads SNHLY; CDR2 reads FYNNEI. The CDR3 region is CASSETSGFYTGELFF. CDR3 coding DNA: TGTGCCAGCAGTGAAACTTCAGGGTTCTACACCGGGGAGCTGTTTTTT.

This chain links TRBV7-8 with TRBJ1-4; D unclear. Trimming took 0 bases from V and 3 from J, leaving 11 bases between them. Germline-derived CDR1 and CDR2 are SGHVS and FQNEAQ. The CDR3 totals 16 residues. The CDR3 DNA is TGTGCCAGCAGCTTAGCGACCCGGGTTGCTAATGAAAAACTGTTTTTT. This encodes CASSLATRVANEKLFF.

The V gene is TRBV7-9, the J gene TRBJ2-3, with 7 bases fitting TRBD2. This CDR3 is 15 amino acids long. V lost 8 bases to trimming and J lost 1 base; unmatched junction nucleotides: 9. CDR1 is SEHNR and CDR2 is FQNEAQ in the germline V gene (reference sequence). The CDR3 nucleotides are TGTGCCAGCCGGCTCTCGGCGGGAGGCACAGATACGCAGTATTTT. Encoded protein: CASRLSAGGTDTQYF.

This clone occurred once. The chain combines TRBV12-5 with TRBJ2-5; TRBD1 matches 9 bases. Losses at the gene ends were 2 bases for V and 13 bases for J; bases not matched to a gene: 11. Germline-derived CDR1 and CDR2 are LGHNT and FRNRAP. The CDR3 totals 14 residues. The CDR3 nucleotides are TGTGCTAGTGGTTTGATGGGACAGGGAGAGTCTATGTACTTC. Translating it yields CASGLMGQGESMYF.

The rearrangement joins TRBV19 to TRBJ1-2; D remains unclear. This CDR3 has 14 residues. With 3 bases removed from V and 0 bases from J, the gap between germline ends came to 8 bases. Germline V gene sequence: CDR1 LNHDA, CDR2 SQIVND (reference sequence). As DNA, the CDR3 is TGTGCCAGTAGTATCTCGGGGACTAACTATGGCTACACCTTC. Amino acid sequence: CASSISGTNYGYTF.

The chain links TRBV18 to TRBJ1-1; a possible D gene is TRBD1 (6 bases). CDR1 and CDR2 (germline): KGHSH, LQKENI. The CDR3 totals 16 residues. V dropped 3 bases and J dropped 5 bases, with 19 bases sitting between them. The CDR3 DNA reads TGTGCCAGCTCACCCCTTCAACTACAGGGAAGGACTGAAGCTTTCTTT. Encoded protein: CASSPLQLQGRTEAFF.

The V call is TRBV30, the J call TRBJ1-2; 7 bases fit TRBD1. J gave up 8 bases and V 2 bases, and 8 bases lay outside the gene matches. CDR3 size: 13 residues. The V gene's germline CDR1 is GTSNPN and CDR2 SVGIG (reference sequence). The CDR3 DNA sequence: TGTGCCTGGAGTCTTAGACAGGGAGTGGGCTACACCTTC. Translation gives CAWSLRQGVGYTF.

The chain recombines TRBV30 with TRBJ2-7, with 10 bases that match TRBD2. CDR3 length: 16 amino acids. CDR1 GTSNPN and CDR2 SVGIG come from the germline V gene (reference sequence). V was clipped by 2 bases and J by 7 bases; unmatched bases: 14. The CDR3 reads CAWSSRLAGYLWEQYF. Written as DNA, the CDR3 is TGTGCCTGGAGTTCCCGACTAGCGGGTTACCTCTGGGAGCAGTACTTC.

The chain employs TRBV30 and TRBJ2-7; 7 nucleotides match TRBD1. J gave up 2 bases and V 3 bases, and 4 bases lay outside the gene matches. Looked up from germline, CDR1 is GTSNPN and CDR2 is SVGIG (reference sequence). CDR3 length equals 13 residues. CDR3 nucleotides: TGTGCCTGGAGAAGGCAGGGGGCCTACGAGCAGTACTTC. This gives the protein CAWRRQGAYEQYF.

The V gene is TRBV7-8, the J gene TRBJ2-4; the D gene could be TRBD1 or TRBD2 (5 bases each). Per germline, CDR1 SGHVS and CDR2 FQNEAQ. Trimming took off 4 bases at V and 10 bases at J, with 17 bases between the two ends. This CDR3 contains 14 residues. CDR3 nucleotide sequence: TGTGCCAGCAGCTCCAATTCGGGGCTGGGGATTCAGTACTTC. Protein product: CASSSNSGLGIQYF.

The chain links TRBV4-2 to TRBJ2-1, with D perhaps matching TRBD2 (5 bases). The V gene lost 2 bases and the J gene lost 5 bases, with 10 bases spanning the gap. CDR1 is LGHNA, CDR2 YNFKEQ, per germline. The CDR3 runs to 14 residues. The CDR3 bases are TGTGCCAGCAGCCAATACGAGACTAACAATGAGCAGTTCTTC. Residues: CASSQYETNNEQFF.

The sample holds one count of this clone. The chain uses TRBV7-2 and TRBJ2-2; a weak D match, TRBD1 (5 bases). CDR3 size: 16 residues. The germline V gene has CDR1 SGHTA and CDR2 FQGNSA. The V end was cut by 5 bases, the J end by 7 bases, with 20 bases between. The chain's CDR3 is CASSPTLTAGLGELFF. CDR3 bases: TGTGCCAGCAGCCCAACGTTGACGGCAGGGCTCGGGGAGCTGTTTTTT.

The J gene is TRBJ2-5, the V gene TRBV7-8; D is unresolved. The V gene lost 1 base and the J gene lost 4 bases, with 16 bases spanning the gap. The CDR3 covers 16 residues. Germline lookup yields CDR1 SGHVS and CDR2 FQNEAQ. For the CDR3, the DNA is TGTGCCAGCAGCTTAGTACGTTCAAAATGGTTAGAGACCCAGTACTTC. Its translation: CASSLVRSKWLETQYF.

V usage is TRBV29-1 and J usage is TRBJ2-3; tentatively, D is TRBD2 (6 bases). Germline values: CDR1 SQVTM, CDR2 ANQGSEA. The length of the CDR3 is 14 residues. Between the trimmed V and J ends, which lost 4 bases and 6 bases, there was a span of 17 bases. CDR3 nucleotides: TGCAGCGTTGTGAGGACTACCGTCAGGGATACGCAGTATTTT. Amino acids: CSVVRTTVRDTQYF.